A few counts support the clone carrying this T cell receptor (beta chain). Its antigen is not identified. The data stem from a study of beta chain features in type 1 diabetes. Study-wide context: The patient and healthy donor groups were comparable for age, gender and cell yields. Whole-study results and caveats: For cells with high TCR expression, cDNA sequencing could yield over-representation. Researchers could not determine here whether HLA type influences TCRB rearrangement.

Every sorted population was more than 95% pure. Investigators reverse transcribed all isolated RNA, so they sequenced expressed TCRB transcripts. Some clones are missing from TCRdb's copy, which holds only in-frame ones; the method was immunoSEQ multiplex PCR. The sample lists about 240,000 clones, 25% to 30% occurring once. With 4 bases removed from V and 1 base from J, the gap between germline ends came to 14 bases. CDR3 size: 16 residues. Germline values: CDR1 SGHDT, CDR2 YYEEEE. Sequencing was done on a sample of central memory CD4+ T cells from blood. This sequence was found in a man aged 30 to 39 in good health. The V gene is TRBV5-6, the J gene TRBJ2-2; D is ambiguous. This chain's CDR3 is CASSPTRRLNTGELFF. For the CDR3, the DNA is TGTGCCAGCAGCCCGACGAGGCGGCTGAACACCGGGGAGCTGTTTTTT.